A selection of T cell receptor beta chains follows, all from one sample in a study of control samples from healthy donors and cancer patients. The assay was immunoSEQ multiplex PCR, and TCRdb's table has in-frame clones only and misses some. The data hold approximately 150,000 clones, with 75% to 95% observed a single time. What was sequenced was blood. The source of these receptors is a man between 18 and 29 years old in good health. Each CDR3 is given without its conserved first and last residue. The order of the fields is V gene, J gene, D gene, CDR3 protein. D genes are given only for firm matches.

v_gene: TRBV7-9; j_gene: TRBJ1-3; d_gene: -; CDR3aa: ASSLRGEGRVPGNTIY
v_gene: TRBV11-2; j_gene: TRBJ1-3; d_gene: -; CDR3aa: ASSLDPGTGNTIY
v_gene: TRBV5-1; j_gene: TRBJ2-1; d_gene: -; CDR3aa: ASSLVAQGSNEQF
v_gene: TRBV9; j_gene: TRBJ1-5; d_gene: -; CDR3aa: ASSVGGYSNQPQH
v_gene: TRBV10-3; j_gene: TRBJ1-5; d_gene: TRBD1; CDR3aa: AISDGGQGSQPQH
v_gene: TRBV6-1; j_gene: TRBJ2-2; d_gene: -; CDR3aa: ASSELGPNTGELF
v_gene: TRBV4-2; j_gene: TRBJ2-1; d_gene: -; CDR3aa: ASSQDLTGTPPSSYNEQF
v_gene: TRBV5-1; j_gene: TRBJ2-5; d_gene: TRBD1; CDR3aa: ASSLLGAGGETQY
v_gene: TRBV5-1; j_gene: TRBJ2-2; d_gene: TRBD1; CDR3aa: ASSAQGGNTGELF
v_gene: TRBV11-2; j_gene: TRBJ1-4; d_gene: -; CDR3aa: ASSARRGGHEKLF
v_gene: TRBV27; j_gene: TRBJ2-3; d_gene: -; CDR3aa: ASSRIGDTQY
v_gene: TRBV2; j_gene: TRBJ2-1; d_gene: TRBD2; CDR3aa: ASRSGEGYNEQF
v_gene: TRBV7-6; j_gene: TRBJ2-1; d_gene: -; CDR3aa: ASSPNPGSHEQF
v_gene: TRBV7-3; j_gene: TRBJ2-6; d_gene: -; CDR3aa: ASSLFPGPSSGANVLT
v_gene: TRBV30; j_gene: TRBJ2-7; d_gene: -; CDR3aa: AWSKTGRTYEQY
v_gene: TRBV25-1; j_gene: TRBJ1-1; d_gene: -; CDR3aa: ASSTQNTEAF
v_gene: TRBV5-4; j_gene: TRBJ1-6; d_gene: -; CDR3aa: ASSLDPGGNSPLH
v_gene: TRBV5-6; j_gene: TRBJ1-1; d_gene: -; CDR3aa: ASSKMTIKNTEAF
v_gene: TRBV5-5; j_gene: TRBJ1-1; d_gene: -; CDR3aa: ASSSGIVAF
v_gene: TRBV19; j_gene: TRBJ1-5; d_gene: -; CDR3aa: ASSIDWGAVNQPQH
v_gene: TRBV6-5; j_gene: TRBJ1-5; d_gene: -; CDR3aa: ASSYSSYSNQPQH
v_gene: TRBV10-2; j_gene: TRBJ1-5; d_gene: -; CDR3aa: ASQGNNQPQH
v_gene: TRBV9; j_gene: TRBJ2-2; d_gene: -; CDR3aa: ASSVAPNTGELF
v_gene: TRBV2; j_gene: TRBJ1-2; d_gene: -; CDR3aa: ASSESQAYGYT
v_gene: TRBV10-1; j_gene: TRBJ1-1; d_gene: -; CDR3aa: ASSLNREGEAF
v_gene: TRBV21-1; j_gene: TRBJ2-7; d_gene: -; CDR3aa: ASSEYRTSHPYEQY
v_gene: TRBV11-2; j_gene: TRBJ1-2; d_gene: -; CDR3aa: ASSSTLSGT
v_gene: TRBV10-1; j_gene: TRBJ2-7; d_gene: -; CDR3aa: ASSEWETVSGEQY
v_gene: TRBV28; j_gene: TRBJ1-3; d_gene: -; CDR3aa: ATLDTYSGNTIY
v_gene: TRBV11-2; j_gene: TRBJ2-2; d_gene: -; CDR3aa: ASSFSGATGELF
v_gene: TRBV5-1; j_gene: TRBJ2-3; d_gene: -; CDR3aa: ASSLDSRLVTDTQY
v_gene: TRBV5-6; j_gene: TRBJ1-1; d_gene: -; CDR3aa: ASSLWGRVYTEAF
v_gene: TRBV19; j_gene: TRBJ1-2; d_gene: -; CDR3aa: ASSSQQGKGYGYT
v_gene: TRBV4-3; j_gene: TRBJ1-1; d_gene: -; CDR3aa: ASSQRETNTEAF
v_gene: TRBV12-3/TRBV12-4; j_gene: TRBJ1-1; d_gene: -; CDR3aa: ASSPDSGAEAF
v_gene: TRBV5-4; j_gene: TRBJ2-3; d_gene: TRBD2; CDR3aa: ASSLREKSGGRPDTQY
v_gene: TRBV4-1; j_gene: TRBJ2-7; d_gene: TRBD1; CDR3aa: ASSQEDRGYEQY
v_gene: TRBV5-5; j_gene: TRBJ1-2; d_gene: -; CDR3aa: ASSLVSPPTHGYT
v_gene: TRBV20-1; j_gene: TRBJ1-6; d_gene: -; CDR3aa: SASQRASSSPLH
v_gene: TRBV7-2; j_gene: TRBJ1-1; d_gene: -; CDR3aa: ASRITQRTEAF
v_gene: TRBV14; j_gene: TRBJ2-1; d_gene: -; CDR3aa: ASSSQHGGEQF
v_gene: TRBV4-1; j_gene: TRBJ2-3; d_gene: -; CDR3aa: ASSPGGRTFSTDTQY
v_gene: TRBV14; j_gene: TRBJ2-7; d_gene: -; CDR3aa: ASSQNGAGEQY
v_gene: TRBV5-4; j_gene: TRBJ2-1; d_gene: -; CDR3aa: ASRLVNEQF
v_gene: TRBV7-9; j_gene: TRBJ2-1; d_gene: TRBD2; CDR3aa: AITLSSGGFNEQF
v_gene: TRBV7-2; j_gene: TRBJ2-5; d_gene: TRBD2; CDR3aa: ASSLRTSGGGETQY
v_gene: TRBV11-3; j_gene: TRBJ2-2; d_gene: -; CDR3aa: ASSLTSPEALF
v_gene: TRBV7-8; j_gene: TRBJ2-4; d_gene: TRBD2; CDR3aa: ASSLAGLDFSAKNIQY